A single T cell receptor beta chain is shown here with its context. What it recognizes is unknown. Trimming removed 0 bases at V and 4 bases at J, with 12 bases between. Germline CDR1 is MNHEY and CDR2 is SVGAGI. The CDR3 spans 15 residues. These data belong to a study of PD-1 blockade in classical Hodgkin lymphoma. Whole-study results and caveats: Later analyses included only patients treated at least 1 year post-ASCT. With respect to the repertoire differences, their causes, possibly disease activity or prior therapy, remain undefined. Complete responders started with a diversity level that resembled newly diagnosed patients at baseline.

TCRdb's copy holds only in-frame clones and misses some; the assay was immunoSEQ multiplex PCR. The profile shows about 27,000 clones, just under 80% of them singletons. No patient escaped relapse after autologous stem cell transplantation, and brentuximab vedotin exposure varied. The chain has TRBV6-5 and TRBJ1-1; maybe TRBD1 (5 bases). The sample in question was peripheral blood mononuclear cells (PBMCs), obtained before the second cycle of nivolumab. The sequence was collected from a human donor with classical Hodgkin lymphoma. CDR3 loop: CASSYSPGKSTEAFF. The CDR3 DNA follows: TGTGCCAGCAGTTACTCGCCAGGGAAGAGCACTGAAGCTTTCTTT.